The sample holds a few counts of the clone carrying this TCR beta chain. This sample was included in a study of blood T cell repertoires in COVID-19. For the study at large: Sites in the United States, Italy and Spain provided acute and convalescent COVID-19 samples. Nucleic acid was either cDNA or gDNA, and it came from T cells, B-cell-depleted T cells, or PBMCs.

This CDR3 is built from 14 residues. Trimming left V 4 bases short and J 1 base short, with 10 bases between. Germline V gene lookup returns CDR1 KGHSH and CDR2 LQKENI. In the authors' workflow: For nucleated cells, counts were estimated from reference gene primer amplification. Produced via immunoSEQ multiplex PCR; TCRdb's table is partial and in-frame only. That table furnishes V, J and clone size, whereas the DNA furnished D and trimming. The table has 70,000 to 90,000 clones, approximately 87% seen once; the top ten hold 15% to 20%. The sequenced sample was peripheral blood. The source is a woman aged 80 or older with acute or convalescent COVID-19. This chain connects TRBV18 to TRBJ1-1; D is unresolved. The chain's CDR3 is CASSRNSQNTEAFF. The CDR3 bases are TGTGCCAGCTCACGGAACAGTCAGAACACTGAAGCTTTCTTT.